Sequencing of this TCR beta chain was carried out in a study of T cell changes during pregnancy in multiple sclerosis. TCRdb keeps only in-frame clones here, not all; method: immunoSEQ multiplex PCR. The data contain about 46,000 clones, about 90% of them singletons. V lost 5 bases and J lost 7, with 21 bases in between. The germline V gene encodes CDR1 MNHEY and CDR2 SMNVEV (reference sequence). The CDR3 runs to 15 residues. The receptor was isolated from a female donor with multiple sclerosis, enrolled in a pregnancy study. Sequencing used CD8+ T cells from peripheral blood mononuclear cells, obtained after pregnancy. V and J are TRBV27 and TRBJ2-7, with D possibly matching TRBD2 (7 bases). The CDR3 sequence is CASSGNRVGTKEQYF. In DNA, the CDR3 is TGTGCCAGCAGTGGAAACAGGGTAGGGACTAAAGAGCAGTACTTC.